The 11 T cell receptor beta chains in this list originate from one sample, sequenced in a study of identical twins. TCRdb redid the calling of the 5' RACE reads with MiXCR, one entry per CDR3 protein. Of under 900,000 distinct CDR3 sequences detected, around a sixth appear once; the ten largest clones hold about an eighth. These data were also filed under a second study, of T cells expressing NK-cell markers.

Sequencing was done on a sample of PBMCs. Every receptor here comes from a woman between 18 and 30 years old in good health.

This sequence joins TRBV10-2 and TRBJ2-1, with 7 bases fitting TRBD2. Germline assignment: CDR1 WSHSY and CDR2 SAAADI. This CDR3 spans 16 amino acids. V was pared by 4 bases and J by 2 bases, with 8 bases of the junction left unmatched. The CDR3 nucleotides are TGCGCCAGCAGTGGTCGTCGGCTAGCGGCCTACAATGAGCAGTTCTTC. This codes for CASSGRRLAAYNEQFF.

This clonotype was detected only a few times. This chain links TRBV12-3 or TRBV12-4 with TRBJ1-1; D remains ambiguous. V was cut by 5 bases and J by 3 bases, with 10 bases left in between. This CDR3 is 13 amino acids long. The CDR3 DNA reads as TGTGCCAGCAGTACTAATGTGGACACTGAAGCTTTCTTT. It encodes CASSTNVDTEAFF.

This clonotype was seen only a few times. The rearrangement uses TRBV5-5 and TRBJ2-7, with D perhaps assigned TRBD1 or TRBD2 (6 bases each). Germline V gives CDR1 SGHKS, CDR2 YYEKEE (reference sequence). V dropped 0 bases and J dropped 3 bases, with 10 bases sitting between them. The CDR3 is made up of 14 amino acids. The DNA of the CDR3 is TGTGCCAGCAGCTTGGAGGGGGAGGTCTACGAGCAGTACTTC. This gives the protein CASSLEGEVYEQYF. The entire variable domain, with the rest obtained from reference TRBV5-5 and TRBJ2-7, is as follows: DAGVTQSPTHLIKTRGQQVTLRCSPISGHKSVSWYQQVLGQGPQFIFQYYEKEERGRGNFPDRFSARQFPNYSSELNVNALLLGDSALYLCASSLEGEVYEQYFGPGTRLTVT.

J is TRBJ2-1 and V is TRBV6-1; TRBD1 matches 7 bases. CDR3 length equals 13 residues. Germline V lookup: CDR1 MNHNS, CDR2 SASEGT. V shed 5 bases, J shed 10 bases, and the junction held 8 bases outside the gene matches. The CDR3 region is CASSIRQGREQFF. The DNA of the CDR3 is TGTGCCAGCAGTATCAGACAGGGTCGGGAGCAGTTCTTC.

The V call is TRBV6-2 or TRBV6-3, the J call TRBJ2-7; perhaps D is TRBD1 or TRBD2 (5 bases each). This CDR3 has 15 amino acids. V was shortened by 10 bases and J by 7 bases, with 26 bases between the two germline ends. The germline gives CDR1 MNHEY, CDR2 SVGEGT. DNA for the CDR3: TGTGCCATCTCCAGACACGGACGGGACCCTAGGGAGCAGTACTTC. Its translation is CAISRHGRDPREQYF.

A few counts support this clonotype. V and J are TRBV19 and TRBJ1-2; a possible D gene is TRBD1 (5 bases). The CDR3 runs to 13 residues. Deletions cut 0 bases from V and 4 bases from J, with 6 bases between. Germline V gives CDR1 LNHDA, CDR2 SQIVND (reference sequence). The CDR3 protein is CASSIDDSYGYTF. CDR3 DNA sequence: TGTGCCAGTAGTATAGACGACAGCTATGGCTACACCTTC.

The CDR3 nucleotides are TGCAGTGCTCATAGGGGGGTCGAAGAGACCCAGTACTTC. It is translated as CSAHRGVEETQYF. The V gene is TRBV20-1, the J gene TRBJ2-5; D may be TRBD1 or TRBD2 (6 bases each). CDR1 and CDR2 (germline): DFQATT, SNEGSKA (reference sequence). With 5 bases removed from V and 3 bases from J, the gap between germline ends came to 13 bases. The CDR3 runs to 13 residues.

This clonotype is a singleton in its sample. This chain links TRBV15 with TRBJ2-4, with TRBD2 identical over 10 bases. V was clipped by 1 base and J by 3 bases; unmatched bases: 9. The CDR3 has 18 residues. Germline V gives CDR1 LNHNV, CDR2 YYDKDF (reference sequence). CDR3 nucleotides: TGTGCCACCAGCAGAGTCGGGAGCGGGAGGGCCTTCAAAAACATTCAGTACTTC. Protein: CATSRVGSGRAFKNIQYF.

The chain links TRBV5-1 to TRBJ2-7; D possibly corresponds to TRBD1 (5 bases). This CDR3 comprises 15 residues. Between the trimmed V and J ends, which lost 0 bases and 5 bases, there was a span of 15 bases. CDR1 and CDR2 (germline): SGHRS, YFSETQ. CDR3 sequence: CASSLVVQGNDEQYF. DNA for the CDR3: TGCGCCAGCAGCTTGGTGGTTCAGGGTAACGACGAGCAGTACTTC.

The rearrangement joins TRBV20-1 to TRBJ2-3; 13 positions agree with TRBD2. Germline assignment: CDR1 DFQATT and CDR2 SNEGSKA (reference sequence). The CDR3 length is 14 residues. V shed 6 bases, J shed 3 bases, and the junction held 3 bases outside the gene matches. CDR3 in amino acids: CSAQGLAGTDTQYF. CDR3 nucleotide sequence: TGCAGTGCCCAGGGACTAGCGGGGACAGATACGCAGTATTTT.

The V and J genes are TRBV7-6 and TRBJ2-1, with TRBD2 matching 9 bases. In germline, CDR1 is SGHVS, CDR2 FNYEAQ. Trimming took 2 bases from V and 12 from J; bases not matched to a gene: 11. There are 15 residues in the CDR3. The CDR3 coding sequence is TGTGCCAGCAGCTTACGGGGTAGCGGGAGTTCACGGCAGTTCTTC. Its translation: CASSLRGSGSSRQFF.